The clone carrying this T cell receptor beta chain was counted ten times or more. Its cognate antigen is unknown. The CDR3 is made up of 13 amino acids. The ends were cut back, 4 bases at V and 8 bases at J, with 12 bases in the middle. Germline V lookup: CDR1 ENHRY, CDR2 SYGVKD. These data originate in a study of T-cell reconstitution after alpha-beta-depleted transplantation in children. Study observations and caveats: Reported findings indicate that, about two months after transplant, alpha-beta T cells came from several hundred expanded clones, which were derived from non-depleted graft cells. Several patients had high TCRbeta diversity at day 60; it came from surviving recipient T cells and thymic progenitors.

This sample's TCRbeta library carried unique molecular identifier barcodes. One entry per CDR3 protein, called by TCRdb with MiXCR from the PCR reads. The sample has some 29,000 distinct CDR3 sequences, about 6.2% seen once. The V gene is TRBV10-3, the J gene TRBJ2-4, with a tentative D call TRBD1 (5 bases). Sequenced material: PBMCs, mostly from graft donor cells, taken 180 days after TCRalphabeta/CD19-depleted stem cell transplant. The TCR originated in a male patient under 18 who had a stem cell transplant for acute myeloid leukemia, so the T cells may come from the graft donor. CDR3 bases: TGTGCCATCAGTGGCCAGGGTAGTGACATTCAGTACTTC. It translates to CAISGQGSDIQYF.